What follows are 23 T cell receptor beta chains derived from one specimen sequenced in a study of blood T cells in healthy people across ages. Together with a sample-barcoded 5' primer, a J-beta primer mix was included in a second PCR lasting 7 to 11 cycles. TCRdb re-called the 5' RACE reads through MiXCR, storing one row per CDR3 protein. The sample lists approximately 1.5 million distinct CDR3 sequences; 30% to 40% were seen once. The specimen was blood. The receptor set was obtained from a woman aged 30 to 39 in good health.

On this clonotype itself: One end of the junction varies from germline; a read error may be responsible. The chain carries TRBV7-6 and TRBJ2-3; D might be TRBD2 (6 bases). The CDR3 totals 17 residues. Per the germline V gene, CDR1 is SGHVS and CDR2 is FNYEAQ. The CDR3 region is CASSLGEGGDLTGTQYF. The CDR3 DNA reads as TGTGCCAGCAGCTTAGGGGAAGGCGGGGACCTCACAGGTACGCAGTATTTT.

With respect to this clonotype: The conserved phenylalanine or tryptophan is not found at the CDR3 terminus, so this likely reflects a read error. The chain combines TRBV4-1 with TRBJ1-5, with 7 bases fitting TRBD1. The V and J ends lost 4 bases and 4 bases, in that order; junction bases with no gene match: 7. Germline V gene lookup returns CDR1 MGHRA and CDR2 YSYEKL. The length of the CDR3 is 15 residues. The CDR3 sequence is CASSPTGTENQPQHC. The DNA for the CDR3 is TGCGCCAGCAGCCCAACCGGGACAGAAAATCAGCCCCAGCATTGT.

V usage is TRBV20-1 and J usage is TRBJ2-2; D is unresolved. The ends were cut back, 1 base at V and 7 bases at J, with 4 bases in the middle. CDR1 is DFQATT, CDR2 SNEGSKA, per germline (reference sequence). The CDR3 is 11 residues long. The CDR3 region is CSARVVGELFF. The CDR3 DNA is TGCAGTGCTAGAGTGGTCGGGGAGCTGTTTTTT.

The table lists this clonotype with a few counts. The chain uses TRBV29-1 and TRBJ1-1; D might be TRBD1 (6 bases). CDR1 is SQVTM, CDR2 ANQGSEA, per germline. Between the trimmed V and J ends, which lost 7 bases and 6 bases, there was a span of 15 bases. The CDR3 covers 12 residues. The CDR3 nucleotides are TGCAGCGCCACAGGGAACCGTCCTGAAGCTTTCTTT. It encodes CSATGNRPEAFF.

The rearrangement uses TRBV2 and TRBJ2-5; D perhaps matches TRBD1 (5 bases). This CDR3 has 13 residues. Germline loops: CDR1 SNHLY, CDR2 FYNNEI. The V end lost 8 bases, the J end lost 5 bases, and 15 bases lay between the germline ends. This CDR3 reads CASALQGYETQYF. CDR3 coding DNA: TGTGCCAGCGCACTTCAGGGTTACGAGACCCAGTACTTC.

The chain is built from TRBV12-1 and TRBJ2-5; the table calls TRBD2, which could not be checked here. TRBV12-1 is a recognized pseudogene. The CDR3 consists of 20 residues. Written as DNA, the CDR3 is TGTGCCAGCAGCTTACCGTACGGAGCTAGCGGGGAGCGGGATGTGGAGACCCAGTACTTC. Its translation: CASSLPYGASGERDVETQYF.

This clonotype was counted ten times or more. This rearrangement joins TRBV3-1 to TRBJ1-2; possibly TRBD1 for D (5 bases). The CDR3 has 16 amino acids. The V gene's germline CDR1 is LGHDT and CDR2 YNNKEL (reference sequence). Trimming cost V 5 bases and J 7 bases, with 23 bases left between them. CDR3 DNA: TGTGCCAGCAGCTATTTCCCGGGGGGGGAGGATCCTGGCTACACCTTC. As protein: CASSYFPGGEDPGYTF.

This clonotype was counted between two and nine times. The V gene is TRBV20-1, the J gene TRBJ2-4; TRBD2 matches at 10 bases. Matching the DNA end better, TRBJ2-7 makes the J call doubtful. The CDR3 runs to 15 residues. Germline V CDR1 and CDR2: DFQATT, SNEGSKA (reference sequence). The CDR3 loop reads CSARVLAGERNEQYF. CDR3 nucleotide sequence: TGCAGTGCTAGAGTTCTAGCGGGAGAACGGAACGAGCAGTACTTC.

This rearrangement joins TRBV10-3 to TRBJ2-1; D might be TRBD2 (6 bases). V lost 4 bases and J 5 bases, leaving 9 bases between the germline ends. This CDR3 region has 13 residues. Germline CDR1 reads ENHRY; CDR2 reads SYGVKD. CDR3 bases: TGTGCCATCAGTGGTGGGGGGAACAATGAGCAGTTCTTC. This gives the protein CAISGGGNNEQFF.

This clonotype was picked up a small number of times. The chain links TRBV4-2 to TRBJ2-7; 8 bases fit TRBD2. This CDR3 is built from 15 residues. V lost 3 bases to trimming and J lost 0 bases; unmatched junction nucleotides: 4. Germline values: CDR1 LGHNA, CDR2 YNFKEQ. CDR3 loop: CASSHGRGSSYEQYF. For the CDR3, the DNA is TGTGCCAGCAGCCACGGGAGGGGGAGCTCCTACGAGCAGTACTTC.

This chain connects TRBV5-1 to TRBJ2-5; no definite D call. Trimming cost V 1 base and J 5 bases, with 12 bases left between them. CDR3 length: 14 residues. Germline V gene lookup returns CDR1 SGHRS and CDR2 YFSETQ. The CDR3 DNA follows: TGCGCCAGCAGCTTGAAACCATCCCGGGAGACCCAGTACTTC. Translating gives CASSLKPSRETQYF.

The chain links TRBV11-2 to TRBJ2-1; D may be TRBD2 (6 bases). Per the germline V gene, CDR1 is SGHAT and CDR2 is FQNNGV. The CDR3 is 16 amino acids. The V end was cut by 0 bases, the J end by 3 bases, with 12 bases between. The CDR3: CASSLDWGLYYNEQFF. The CDR3 DNA sequence: TGTGCCAGCAGCTTAGATTGGGGACTTTACTACAATGAGCAGTTCTTC.

The chain couples TRBV7-2 to TRBJ2-7; 10 nucleotides agree with TRBD1. Germline values: CDR1 SGHTA, CDR2 FQGNSA. This CDR3 has 14 amino acids. With 5 bases clipped from V and 3 bases from J, the junction kept 4 bases outside the gene matches. The CDR3 nucleotides are TGTGCCAGCAGCGGGCGGACAGGGGGCTACGAGCAGTACTTC. It encodes CASSGRTGGYEQYF. Supplemented by reference TRBV7-2 and TRBJ2-7, the full variable domain reads GAGVSQSPSNKVTEKGKDVELRCDPISGHTALYWYRQSLGQGLEFLIYFQGNSAPDKSGLPSDRFSAERTGGSVSTLTIQRTQQEDSAVYLCASSGRTGGYEQYFGPGTRLTVT.

This clonotype has just a few counts. V gene TRBV30 combines with J gene TRBJ1-5; D unresolved. Between the trimmed V and J ends, which lost 0 bases and 4 bases, there was a span of 13 bases. Germline CDR1 GTSNPN, CDR2 SVGIG (reference sequence). The CDR3 extends over 15 amino acids. CDR3 in DNA: TGTGCCTGGAGTGTAGAGGGCTGGGGTAATCAGCCCCAGCATTTT. Its translation: CAWSVEGWGNQPQHF.

This chain links TRBV20-1 with TRBJ1-5; 7 bases match TRBD1. Trimming at V came to 6 bases and at J to 1 base, leaving 12 bases not matched to a gene. This CDR3 comprises 16 residues. The germline CDR1 and CDR2 sequences are DFQATT and SNEGSKA (reference sequence). CDR3 amino acids: CSARGVYRGSNQPQHF. The CDR3 region has the DNA TGCAGTGCCCGAGGGGTATACAGGGGAAGCAATCAGCCCCAGCATTTT.

This clonotype was counted only a few times. The chain couples TRBV3-1 to TRBJ2-1; the D gene is possibly TRBD2 (5 bases). Germline lookup yields CDR1 LGHDT and CDR2 YNNKEL (reference sequence). The CDR3 loop spans 17 amino acids. Trimming left V 0 bases short and J 3 bases short, with 15 bases between. The CDR3 protein is CASSQDLRLGGYNEQFF. In DNA, the CDR3 is TGTGCCAGCAGCCAAGATCTTCGGCTAGGAGGCTACAATGAGCAGTTCTTC.

This chain links TRBV7-8 with TRBJ2-1, with D possibly matching TRBD2 (6 bases). The CDR3 extends over 15 amino acids. CDR1 and CDR2 (germline): SGHVS, FQNEAQ. Trimming left V 5 bases short and J 4 bases short, with 15 bases between. CDR3 in DNA: TGTGCCAGCAGCCACCTTTTGGAGGGATACAATGAGCAGTTCTTC. Its translation is CASSHLLEGYNEQFF.

This clonotype was detected only a few times. The V call is TRBV29-1, the J call TRBJ1-2, with no clear D. The CDR3 length is 12 residues. Looked up from germline, CDR1 is SQVTM and CDR2 is ANQGSEA. Trimming pared 1 base from V and 4 bases from J, leaving 7 bases between. The CDR3 protein is CSVEGPIYGYTF. CDR3 DNA sequence: TGCAGCGTTGAAGGACCGATCTATGGCTACACCTTC.

This chain links TRBV3-1 with TRBJ1-2; D uncertain. Trimming stripped 0 bases from V and 4 bases from J, with 12 bases between. Germline assignment: CDR1 LGHDT and CDR2 YNNKEL (reference sequence). The CDR3 is made up of 15 amino acids. CDR3 region: CASSQDLSDSYGYTF. In nucleotides, the CDR3 is TGTGCCAGCAGCCAAGATCTCAGCGATTCCTATGGCTACACCTTC.

This clonotype appeared a few times. V usage is TRBV27 and J usage is TRBJ2-1; 11 bases line up with TRBD2. The germline gives CDR1 MNHEY, CDR2 SMNVEV (reference sequence). The CDR3 covers 16 residues. J lost 10 bases, V lost 7 bases, and 15 bases had no gene match. As DNA, the CDR3 is TGTGCCAGCACCAAGGAACTAGCGGGAGAAAGCCCCGAGCAGTTCTTC. Protein product: CASTKELAGESPEQFF.

The rearrangement links TRBV20-1 to TRBJ2-5; D gene ambiguous. Trimming took 1 base from V and 5 from J, leaving 14 bases between them. The CDR3 extends over 14 amino acids. Germline lookup yields CDR1 DFQATT and CDR2 SNEGSKA (reference sequence). CDR3 coding DNA: TGCAGTGCTAGAGGCGTCCCGGGTCAGGAGACCCAGTACTTC. Its protein is CSARGVPGQETQYF.

V gene TRBV28 combines with J gene TRBJ2-5, with TRBD1 identical over 11 bases. Germline values: CDR1 MDHEN, CDR2 SYDVKM. This CDR3 spans 16 amino acids. V dropped 1 base and J dropped 4; count of bases not matched to a gene: 5. CDR3 in DNA: TGTGCCAGCAGTTTATTGGGGACAGGGGGGGGAGAGACCCAGTACTTC. It is translated as CASSLLGTGGGETQYF.

A word on this clonotype: A much larger clone lies one base from this, so it may be a read error. This rearrangement joins TRBV6-1 to TRBJ2-7; D not certain. From germline, CDR1 is MNHNS and CDR2 SASEGT. The CDR3 length is 12 residues. The ends were cut back, 1 base at V and 5 bases at J, with 6 bases in the middle. The CDR3 is CASSEGWDEQYF. DNA of the CDR3: TGTGCCAGCAGTGAAGGATGGGACGAGCAGTACTTC.